One sample yielded the 30 T cell receptor beta chains listed below, sequenced in a study of blood T cell repertoires in COVID-19. Here immunoSEQ multiplex PCR was the method, and the copy in TCRdb shows in-frame clones only, minus some. The sample yields about 150,000 clones, 78% seen once. Sequencing was carried out using peripheral blood. Source of these receptors: a man aged 80 or over with acute or convalescent COVID-19.

The gene calls are TRBV7-8 and TRBJ2-7; D gene ambiguous. This CDR3 is 14 amino acids long. Germline CDR1 and CDR2: SGHVS and FQNEAQ. The V gene lost 2 bases and the J gene lost 3 bases, with 11 bases spanning the gap. The CDR3 DNA is TGTGCCAGCAGCTTAACAAACGATAACTACGAGCAGTACGTC. This translates into CASSLTNDNYEQYV.

This chain joins TRBV6-2 or TRBV6-3 and TRBJ1-2; D gene ambiguous. Looked up from germline, CDR1 is MNHEY and CDR2 is SVGEGT. V lost 4 bases to trimming and J lost 4 bases, with 10 bases between them. CDR3 length equals 13 residues. As DNA, the CDR3 is TGTGCCAGCAGTTTCCAGGACTTCTATGGCTACACCTTC. It encodes CASSFQDFYGYTF.

The V call is TRBV28, the J call TRBJ1-6; 9 bases are a match to TRBD1. Germline CDR1 reads MDHEN; CDR2 reads SYDVKM. This CDR3 region has 15 residues. V trimming: 3 bases; J trimming: 10 bases; junction bases outside the gene matches: 7. The CDR3 DNA reads TGTGCCAGCAGTTTGTCCGGGACAGGGCGATCACCCCTCCACTTT. This encodes CASSLSGTGRSPLHF.

This rearrangement joins TRBV19 to TRBJ1-3, with D uncertain. The V and J ends lost 0 bases and 0 bases respectively, with 12 bases between them. The CDR3 has 17 amino acids. CDR1 is LNHDA and CDR2 is SQIVND in the germline V gene (reference sequence). DNA for the CDR3: TGTGCCAGTAGTATAGATCACCCGGGAATCTCTGGAAACACCATATATTTT. Translated: CASSIDHPGISGNTIYF.

The chain has TRBV7-2 and TRBJ2-1; possibly TRBD1 for D (6 bases). This CDR3 has 15 residues. Germline V gives CDR1 SGHTA, CDR2 FQGNSA. The V and J ends lost 0 bases and 1 base respectively, with 7 bases between them. The CDR3 spells CASSLAGASYNEQFF. The DNA for the CDR3 is TGTGCCAGCAGCTTAGCGGGGGCGTCCTACAATGAGCAGTTCTTC.

The CDR3 DNA reads TGTGCCAGCAGCGACAGGGACAAAGGTGAAAAACTGTTTTTT. This translates into CASSDRDKGEKLFF. V gene TRBV2 combines with J gene TRBJ1-4; the match to TRBD1 covers 7 bases. CDR3 length equals 14 residues. Per germline, CDR1 SNHLY and CDR2 FYNNEI. The junction had 8 bases not matched to a gene; V was cut back by 6 bases and J by 7 bases.

This chain connects TRBV15 to TRBJ1-4, with 9 bases matching TRBD1. Trimming removed 0 bases from V and 7 bases from J; junction bases left unmatched: 15. CDR1 is LNHNV, CDR2 YYDKDF, per germline (reference sequence). CDR3 length: 19 amino acids. This CDR3 is CATSRDPGQGGGFFEKLFF. The CDR3 DNA reads TGTGCCACCAGCAGAGATCCGGGACAGGGCGGTGGTTTCTTTGAAAAACTGTTTTTT.

V usage is TRBV6-2 or TRBV6-3 and J usage is TRBJ1-4; D is unclear. Germline loops: CDR1 MNHEY, CDR2 SVGEGT. The V and J ends lost 4 bases and 2 bases respectively, with 14 bases between them. The CDR3 runs to 16 residues. The CDR3 is CASSSLGLITNEKLFF. CDR3 bases: TGTGCCAGCAGTTCCCTCGGACTGATTACTAATGAAAAACTGTTTTTT.

The chain has TRBV4-2 and TRBJ2-3; 11 bases fit TRBD2. The CDR3 length is 18 residues. Germline-derived CDR1 and CDR2 are LGHNA and YNFKEQ. The J segment lost 1 base and the V segment lost 0 bases, leaving 6 bases of the junction unmatched. The CDR3: CASSQDMSSGGRTDTQYF. CDR3 DNA sequence: TGTGCCAGCAGCCAAGATATGTCTAGCGGGGGGCGCACAGATACGCAGTATTTT.

The chain is built from TRBV10-3 and TRBJ2-2; 9 bases are a match to TRBD1. CDR1 is ENHRY and CDR2 is SYGVKD in the germline V gene. Trimming cost V 6 bases and J 2 bases; bases outside gene matches: 4. This CDR3 contains 15 residues. CDR3 residues: CAISVTGGNTGELFF. CDR3 bases: TGTGCCATCAGCGTGACAGGGGGAAACACCGGGGAGCTGTTTTTT.

This chain links TRBV29-1 with TRBJ1-1; D uncertain. V was trimmed by 4 bases and J by 4 bases, leaving 16 bases between them. Germline CDR1 SQVTM, CDR2 ANQGSEA. This CDR3 comprises 14 residues. The CDR3 reads CSVGVRITLTEAFF. CDR3 bases: TGCAGCGTTGGGGTGCGGATCACACTCACTGAAGCTTTCTTT.

The chain joins TRBV5-4 to TRBJ1-2, with D uncertain. CDR3 length: 12 amino acids. Trimming pared 0 bases from V and 6 bases from J, leaving 6 bases between. Germline V gene lookup returns CDR1 SGHNT and CDR2 YYREEE (reference sequence). The CDR3 region has the DNA TGTGCCAGCAGCTTGGCTACAGATGGCTACACCTTC. Translated, it gives CASSLATDGYTF.

The gene calls are TRBV11-3 and TRBJ2-2; 7 bases align to TRBD2. J gave up 5 bases and V 4 bases, and 4 bases lay outside the gene matches. Germline-derived CDR1 and CDR2 are SGHNT and YENEEA. The CDR3 consists of 14 residues. Here the CDR3 reads CASSYGRQTGELFF. CDR3 DNA sequence: TGTGCCAGCAGCTACGGGAGGCAGACCGGGGAGCTGTTTTTT.

This clone was counted a single time. The rearrangement joins TRBV6-2 or TRBV6-3 to TRBJ2-7, with D possibly being TRBD2 (7 bases). Trimming left V 5 bases short and J 1 base short, with 18 bases between. CDR3 length: 16 amino acids. The germline CDR1 and CDR2 sequences are MNHEY and SVGEGT. The CDR3 is CASSHPWGGRSYEQYF. Here the CDR3 DNA reads TGTGCCAGCAGTCACCCCTGGGGGGGCAGGTCCTACGAGCAGTACTTC.

The CDR3 nucleotides read TGCGCCAGCAGCCAAGGACAGAATGAAAAACTGTTTTTT. This translates into CASSQGQNEKLFF. The rearrangement joins TRBV4-1 to TRBJ1-4; maybe TRBD1 (5 bases). In germline, CDR1 is MGHRA, CDR2 YSYEKL. There are 13 residues in the CDR3. V was clipped by 1 base and J by 5 bases, with 5 bases between them.

The chain uses TRBV18 and TRBJ1-4; D gene uncertain. The CDR3 has 15 amino acids. From germline, CDR1 is KGHSH and CDR2 LQKENI. The V end lost 1 base, the J end lost 5 bases, and 11 bases lay between the germline ends. The chain's CDR3 is CASSPLHSYNEKLFF. The CDR3 DNA reads TGTGCCAGCTCACCACTACACAGCTACAATGAAAAACTGTTTTTT.

J is TRBJ2-2 and V is TRBV7-3; no definite D call. Germline V gene sequence: CDR1 SGHTA, CDR2 FQGTGA. V lost 2 bases to trimming and J lost 1 base, with 5 bases between them. CDR3 length equals 14 residues. The CDR3 loop reads CASSLSRNTGELFF. Written as DNA, the CDR3 is TGTGCCAGCAGCTTATCTAGGAACACCGGGGAGCTGTTTTTT.

The chain carries TRBV5-4 and TRBJ1-4, with D possibly matching TRBD1 (5 bases). The ends were cut back, 2 bases at V and 5 bases at J, with 10 bases in the middle. There are 14 residues in the CDR3. The V gene's germline CDR1 is SGHNT and CDR2 YYREEE (reference sequence). Here the CDR3 DNA reads TGTGCCAGCAGCTTCGACAGCGTAAATGAAAAACTGTTTTTT. It encodes CASSFDSVNEKLFF.

This chain links TRBV2 with TRBJ1-4; D gene unclear. The CDR3 totals 14 residues. Germline V CDR1 and CDR2: SNHLY, FYNNEI. V was clipped by 6 bases and J by 3 bases, with 11 bases between them. This CDR3 is CASRAGRSNEKLFF. CDR3 coding DNA: TGTGCCAGCAGAGCAGGTCGATCTAATGAAAAACTGTTTTTT. The complete variable domain, with remaining parts taken from reference TRBV2 and TRBJ1-4, reads EPEVTQTPSHQVTQMGQEVILRCVPISNHLYFYWYRQILGQKVEFLVSFYNNEISEKSEIFDDQFSVERPDGSNFTLKIRSTKLEDSAMYFCASRAGRSNEKLFFGSGTQLSVL.

In nucleotides, the CDR3 is TGTGCCAGCAGTTACGGTAGAGGGCGGGGTTGGAATGGCTACACCTTC. Protein sequence: CASSYGRGRGWNGYTF. The chain combines TRBV6-5 with TRBJ1-2; the D is unclear. With 2 bases removed from V and 6 bases from J, the gap between germline ends came to 19 bases. Germline CDR1 reads MNHEY; CDR2 reads SVGAGI. CDR3 length: 16 residues.

V is TRBV29-1 and J is TRBJ2-3; TRBD2 matches at 8 bases. The CDR3 consists of 14 residues. Germline V CDR1 and CDR2: SQVTM, ANQGSEA. J was trimmed by 0 bases and V by 4 bases; bases with no gene match: 3. The DNA of the CDR3 is TGCAGCGTTGTTCAGCGGGGGAGCACAGATACGCAGTATTTT. This gives the protein CSVVQRGSTDTQYF.

The rearrangement links TRBV1 to TRBJ1-5; TRBD1 is the table's D call and was not checked against the DNA. TRBV1 is given as a pseudogene. The CDR3 covers 20 residues. CDR3 amino acids: CTSSSTRDRGPLLVNQPQHF. The CDR3 nucleotides are TGCACCAGCAGCTCCACCCGGGACAGGGGGCCCTTACTCGTCAATCAGCCCCAGCATTTT.

This chain connects TRBV7-2 to TRBJ2-5; 15 bases line up with TRBD2. The CDR3 sequence is 16 residues long. From germline, CDR1 is SGHTA and CDR2 FQGNSA. Losses at the gene ends were 11 bases for V and 4 bases for J; bases not matched to a gene: 11. CDR3 DNA: TGTGCCGCTGGGACTAGCGGGGGGCCGGGGGGAGAGACCCAGTACTTC. This encodes CAAGTSGGPGGETQYF.

A remark on this clone: The same CDR3 is also encoded by other DNA sequences in this sample. V gene TRBV9 combines with J gene TRBJ2-5; perhaps TRBD1 as D (7 bases). The CDR3 spans 15 residues. Germline V gene sequence: CDR1 SGDLS, CDR2 YYNGEE. V lost 0 bases, J lost 4 bases, and 13 bases lay in between. The CDR3 loop reads CASSVGLQGGETQYF. In DNA form, the CDR3 reads TGTGCCAGCAGCGTAGGTTTGCAGGGGGGAGAGACCCAGTACTTC.

The chain is built from TRBV12-3 or TRBV12-4 and TRBJ1-2; 8 bases line up with TRBD1. The CDR3 totals 13 residues. Trimming removed 7 bases from V and 5 bases from J; junction bases left unmatched: 6. CDR3 in DNA: TGTGCCAGCACAAACAGGGGGTGGTATGGCTACACCTTC. Protein: CASTNRGWYGYTF.

The CDR3 sequence is CASSSRDSGGSNEQFF. In nucleotides, the CDR3 is TGTGCCAGCAGCTCTCGGGATAGCGGGGGGTCCAATGAGCAGTTCTTC. The chain employs TRBV5-8 and TRBJ2-1; 10 bases are shared with TRBD2. Germline CDR1 SGHTS, CDR2 YDEGEE. V shed 3 bases and J 6 bases; nucleotides not matched to a gene: 9. The CDR3 extends over 16 amino acids. Based on the CDR3 plus reference TRBV5-8 and TRBJ2-1, the full variable domain is EAGVTQSPTHLIKTRGQQATLRCSPISGHTSVYWYQQALGLGLQFLLWYDEGEERNRGNFPPRFSGRQFPNYSSELNVNALELEDSALYLCASSSRDSGGSNEQFFGPGTRLTVL.

The V call is TRBV5-6, the J call TRBJ1-1; 10 bases are shared with TRBD1. Looked up from germline, CDR1 is SGHDT and CDR2 is YYEEEE. The V and J ends lost 4 bases and 5 bases, in that order; junction bases with no gene match: 5. The CDR3 runs to 14 residues. As DNA, the CDR3 is TGTGCCAGCAGCATCCGGGACAGGGGTACTGAAGCTTTCTTT. Translation gives CASSIRDRGTEAFF.

CDR3 amino acids: CASSYSTAYGYTF. CDR3 nucleotide sequence: TGTGCCAGCAGTTACTCGACAGCCTATGGCTACACCTTC. The genes are TRBV6-5 and TRBJ1-2; D possibly corresponds to TRBD1 (5 bases). The CDR3 runs to 13 residues. Germline CDR1 and CDR2: MNHEY and SVGAGI. Trimming cost V 0 bases and J 4 bases, with 6 bases left between them.

V usage is TRBV7-9 and J usage is TRBJ1-4; a possible D gene is TRBD1 (5 bases). This CDR3 region has 15 residues. Trimming pared 4 bases from V and 8 bases from J, leaving 17 bases between. Germline V lookup: CDR1 SEHNR, CDR2 FQNEAQ (reference sequence). DNA for the CDR3: TGTGCCAGCAGCTCCAGGGCTTCGAGTGGGGAAAAACTGTTTTTT. Residues: CASSSRASSGEKLFF.

V usage is TRBV5-1 and J usage is TRBJ2-1; 7 positions agree with TRBD2. Unmatched junction bases numbered 10, after V lost 7 bases and J lost 6 bases. Germline lookup yields CDR1 SGHRS and CDR2 YFSETQ. CDR3 size: 14 residues. The CDR3 sequence is CASLATGGPNEQFF. CDR3 nucleotides: TGCGCCAGCCTGGCTACGGGGGGTCCCAATGAGCAGTTCTTC.